The entry below describes one T cell receptor (beta chain). Its antigen is unknown. This sample is part of a study of CD8+ T cells in alopecia areata. The germline gives CDR1 MGHRA, CDR2 YSYEKL. The trim removed 0 bases at V and 4 bases at J, leaving 4 bases unmatched. The CDR3 spans 15 residues. RNA extraction was followed by reverse transcription into cDNA, which acted as the sequencing template. Sequenced by immunoSEQ multiplex PCR; TCRdb stores in-frame clones only, minus some. Altogether a few hundred thousand clones are present, roughly three fifths being singletons, with the ten largest covering nearly 5%. Study-wide findings and caveats: An increase in clonality over normal scalp was evident in lesional scalp, especially alopecia totalis/universalis. In scalp samples, resident alphabeta T cells of normal skin are also sequenced.

Sequencing input: CD8+ T cells sorted from blood. The receptor comes from a human donor in good health. The V call is TRBV4-1, the J call TRBJ2-5; TRBD2 aligns across 8 bases. CDR3 loop: CASSQDDGGAETQYF. Written as DNA, the CDR3 is TGCGCCAGCAGCCAAGATGACGGGGGGGCAGAGACCCAGTACTTC.